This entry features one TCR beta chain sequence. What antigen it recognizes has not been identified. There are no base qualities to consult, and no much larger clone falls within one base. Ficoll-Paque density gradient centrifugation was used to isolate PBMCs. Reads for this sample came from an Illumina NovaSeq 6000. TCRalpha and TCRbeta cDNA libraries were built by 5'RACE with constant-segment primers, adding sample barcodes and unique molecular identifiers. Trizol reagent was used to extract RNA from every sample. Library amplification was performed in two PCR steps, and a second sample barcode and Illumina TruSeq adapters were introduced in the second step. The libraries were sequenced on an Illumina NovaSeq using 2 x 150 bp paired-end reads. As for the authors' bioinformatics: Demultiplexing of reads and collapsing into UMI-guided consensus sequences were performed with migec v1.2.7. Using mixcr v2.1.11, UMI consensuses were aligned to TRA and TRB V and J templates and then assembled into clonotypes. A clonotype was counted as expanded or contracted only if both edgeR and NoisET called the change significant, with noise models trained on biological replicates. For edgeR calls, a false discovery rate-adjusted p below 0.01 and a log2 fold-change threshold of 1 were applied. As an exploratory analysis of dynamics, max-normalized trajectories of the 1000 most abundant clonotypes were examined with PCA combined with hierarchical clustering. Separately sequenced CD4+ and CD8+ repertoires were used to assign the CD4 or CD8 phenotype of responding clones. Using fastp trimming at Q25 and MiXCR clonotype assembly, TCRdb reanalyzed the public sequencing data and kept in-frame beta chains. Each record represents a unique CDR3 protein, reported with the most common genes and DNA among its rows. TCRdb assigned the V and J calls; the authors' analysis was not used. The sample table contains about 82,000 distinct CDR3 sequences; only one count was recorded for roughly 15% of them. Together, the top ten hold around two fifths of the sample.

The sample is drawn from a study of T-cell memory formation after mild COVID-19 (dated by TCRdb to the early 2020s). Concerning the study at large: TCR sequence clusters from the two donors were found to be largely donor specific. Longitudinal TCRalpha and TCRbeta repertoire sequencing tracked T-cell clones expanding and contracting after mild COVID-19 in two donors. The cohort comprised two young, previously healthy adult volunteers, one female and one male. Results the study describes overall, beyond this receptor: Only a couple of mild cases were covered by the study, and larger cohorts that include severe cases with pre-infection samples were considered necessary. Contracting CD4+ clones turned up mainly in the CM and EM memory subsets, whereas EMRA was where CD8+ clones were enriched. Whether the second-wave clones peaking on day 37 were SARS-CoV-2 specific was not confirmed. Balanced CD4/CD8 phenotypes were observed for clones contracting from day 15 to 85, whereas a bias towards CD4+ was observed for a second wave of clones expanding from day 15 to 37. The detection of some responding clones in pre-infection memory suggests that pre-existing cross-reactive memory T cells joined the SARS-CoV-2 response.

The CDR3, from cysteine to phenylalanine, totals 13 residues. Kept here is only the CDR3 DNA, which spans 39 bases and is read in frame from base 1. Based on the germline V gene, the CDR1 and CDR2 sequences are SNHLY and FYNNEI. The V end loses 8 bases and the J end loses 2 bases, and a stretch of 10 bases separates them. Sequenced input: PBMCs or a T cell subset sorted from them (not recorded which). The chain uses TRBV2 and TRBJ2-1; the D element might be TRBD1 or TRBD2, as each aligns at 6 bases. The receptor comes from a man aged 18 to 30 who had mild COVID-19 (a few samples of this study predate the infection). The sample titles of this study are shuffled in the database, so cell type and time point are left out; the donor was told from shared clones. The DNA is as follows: TGTGCCAGCGCGGGGACACCCTACAATGAGCAGTTCTTC. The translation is CASAGTPYNEQFF.